This passage covers 3 T cell receptor beta chains from one sample sequenced in a study of T cell responses to AZD1222 COVID-19 vaccine. Using immunoSEQ multiplex PCR, the repertoire was profiled, and TCRdb retains in-frame clones only, with some absent. The data contain about 140,000 clones, about 92% of them singletons. This specimen consisted of peripheral blood, obtained on day 0 of AZD1222 vaccination. These receptors all stem from an adult in good health.

This clone is a singleton in its sample. V usage is TRBV7-2 and J usage is TRBJ2-5; weak D call: TRBD1 (5 bases). The V gene lost 5 bases and the J gene lost 0 bases, with 13 bases spanning the gap. In germline, CDR1 is SGHTA, CDR2 FQGNSA. The CDR3 consists of 15 residues. CDR3: CASSGLWGDQETQYF. In DNA, the CDR3 is TGTGCCAGCAGCGGTCTGTGGGGCGACCAAGAGACCCAGTACTTC.

The rearrangement joins TRBV10-3 to TRBJ2-3; 9 bases match TRBD1. The CDR3 sequence is 16 residues long. V trimming: 4 bases; J trimming: 1 base; junction bases outside the gene matches: 6. CDR1 is ENHRY, CDR2 SYGVKD, per germline. CDR3 in DNA: TGTGCCATCAGTGGGACAGGGGCCCGACGCACAGATACGCAGTATTTT. Protein sequence: CAISGTGARRTDTQYF.

The rearrangement links TRBV3-1 (or the pseudogene TRBV3-2) to TRBJ1-5, with D hard to call. This CDR3 contains 15 residues. Per the germline V gene, CDR1 is LGHDT and CDR2 is YNNKEL (reference sequence). V dropped 0 bases and J dropped 6 bases, with 12 bases sitting between them. The CDR3 sequence is CASSQDGGFGQPQHF. CDR3 bases: TGTGCCAGCAGCCAAGATGGCGGGTTCGGTCAGCCCCAGCATTTT.